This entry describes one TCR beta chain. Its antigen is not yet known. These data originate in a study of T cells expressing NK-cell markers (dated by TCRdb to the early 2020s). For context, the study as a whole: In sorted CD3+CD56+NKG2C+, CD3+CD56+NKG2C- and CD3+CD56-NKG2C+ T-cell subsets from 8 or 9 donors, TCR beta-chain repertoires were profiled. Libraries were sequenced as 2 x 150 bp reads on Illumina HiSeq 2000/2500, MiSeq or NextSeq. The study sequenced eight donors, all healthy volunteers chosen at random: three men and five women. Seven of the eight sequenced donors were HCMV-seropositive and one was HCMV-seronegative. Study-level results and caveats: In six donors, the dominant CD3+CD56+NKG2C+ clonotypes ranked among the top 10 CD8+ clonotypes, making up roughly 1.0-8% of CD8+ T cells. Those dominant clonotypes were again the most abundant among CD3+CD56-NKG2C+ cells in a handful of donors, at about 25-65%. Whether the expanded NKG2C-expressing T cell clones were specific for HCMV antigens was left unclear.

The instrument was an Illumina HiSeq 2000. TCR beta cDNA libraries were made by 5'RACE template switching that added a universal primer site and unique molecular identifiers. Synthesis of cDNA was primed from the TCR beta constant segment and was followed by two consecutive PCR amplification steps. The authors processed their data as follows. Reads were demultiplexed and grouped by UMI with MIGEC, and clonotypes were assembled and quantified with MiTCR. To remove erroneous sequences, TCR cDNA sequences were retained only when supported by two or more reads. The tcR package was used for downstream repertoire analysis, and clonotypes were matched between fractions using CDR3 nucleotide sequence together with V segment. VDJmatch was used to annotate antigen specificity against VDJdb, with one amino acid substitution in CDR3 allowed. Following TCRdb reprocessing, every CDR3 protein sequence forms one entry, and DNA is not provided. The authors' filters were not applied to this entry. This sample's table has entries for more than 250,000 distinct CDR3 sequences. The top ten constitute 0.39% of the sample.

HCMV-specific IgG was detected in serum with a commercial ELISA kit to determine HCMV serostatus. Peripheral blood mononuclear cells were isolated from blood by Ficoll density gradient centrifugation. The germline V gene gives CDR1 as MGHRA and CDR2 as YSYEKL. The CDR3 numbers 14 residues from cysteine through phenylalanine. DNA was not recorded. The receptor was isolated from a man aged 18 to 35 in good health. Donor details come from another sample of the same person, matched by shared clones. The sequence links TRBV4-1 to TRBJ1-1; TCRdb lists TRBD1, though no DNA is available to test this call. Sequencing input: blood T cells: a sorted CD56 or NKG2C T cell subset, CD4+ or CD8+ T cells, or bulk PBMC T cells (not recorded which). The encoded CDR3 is CASSPTGTGKTAFF.